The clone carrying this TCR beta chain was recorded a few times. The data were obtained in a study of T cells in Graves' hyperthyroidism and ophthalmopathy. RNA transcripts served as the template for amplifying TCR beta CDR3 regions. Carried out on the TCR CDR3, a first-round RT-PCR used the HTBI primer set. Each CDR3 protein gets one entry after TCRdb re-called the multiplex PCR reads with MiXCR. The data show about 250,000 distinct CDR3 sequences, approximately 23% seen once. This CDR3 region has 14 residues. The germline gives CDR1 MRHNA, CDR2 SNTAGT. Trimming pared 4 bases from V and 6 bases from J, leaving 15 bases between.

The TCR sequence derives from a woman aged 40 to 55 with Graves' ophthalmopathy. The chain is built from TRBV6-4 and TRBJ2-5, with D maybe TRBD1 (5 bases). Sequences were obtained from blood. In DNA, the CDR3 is TGTGCCAGCAGTGCAATTCAGGGTATGAAGACCCAGTACTTC. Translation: CASSAIQGMKTQYF.